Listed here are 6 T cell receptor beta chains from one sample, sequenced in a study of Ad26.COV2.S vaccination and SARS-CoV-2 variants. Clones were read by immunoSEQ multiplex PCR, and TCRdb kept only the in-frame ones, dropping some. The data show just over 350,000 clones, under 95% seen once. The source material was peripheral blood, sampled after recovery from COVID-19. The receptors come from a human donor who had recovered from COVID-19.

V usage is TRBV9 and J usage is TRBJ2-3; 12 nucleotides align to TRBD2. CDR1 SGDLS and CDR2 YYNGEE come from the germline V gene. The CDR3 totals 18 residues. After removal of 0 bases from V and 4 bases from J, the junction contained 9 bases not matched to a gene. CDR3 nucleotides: TGTGCCAGCAGCGTAGCTCCGACTAGCGGGGGAAGCGCAGATACGCAGTATTTT. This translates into CASSVAPTSGGSADTQYF.

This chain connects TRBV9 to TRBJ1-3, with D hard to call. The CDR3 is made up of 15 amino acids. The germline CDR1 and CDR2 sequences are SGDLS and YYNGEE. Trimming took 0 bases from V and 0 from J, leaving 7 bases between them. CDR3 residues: CASSVDGSSGNTIYF. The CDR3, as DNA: TGTGCCAGCAGCGTAGACGGAAGCTCTGGAAACACCATATATTTT.

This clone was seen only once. CDR3 DNA: TGCGCCAGCAGTACTAGCGGGGCCTACAATGAGCAGTTCTTC. This translates into CASSTSGAYNEQFF. V usage is TRBV10-2 and J usage is TRBJ2-1; 10 bases are shared with TRBD2. With V trimmed by 5 bases and J by 2 bases, 0 bases remained unmatched. This CDR3 contains 14 residues. In germline, CDR1 is WSHSY, CDR2 SAAADI.

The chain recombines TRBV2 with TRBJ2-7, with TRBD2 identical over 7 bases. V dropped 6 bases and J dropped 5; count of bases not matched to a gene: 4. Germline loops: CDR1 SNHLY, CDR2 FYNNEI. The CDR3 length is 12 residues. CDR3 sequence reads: CASRRGLDEQYF. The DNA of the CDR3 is TGTGCCAGCAGGCGGGGGTTGGACGAGCAGTACTTC.

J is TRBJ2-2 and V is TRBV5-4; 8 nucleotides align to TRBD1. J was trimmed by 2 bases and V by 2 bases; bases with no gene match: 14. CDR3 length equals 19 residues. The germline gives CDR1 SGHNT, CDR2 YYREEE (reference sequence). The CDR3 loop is CASSLELRGGQANTGELFF. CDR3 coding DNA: TGTGCCAGCAGCTTAGAACTCCGTGGGGGACAGGCCAACACCGGGGAGCTGTTTTTT. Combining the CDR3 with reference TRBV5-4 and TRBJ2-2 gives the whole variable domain ETGVTQSPTHLIKTRGQQVTLRCSSQSGHNTVSWYQQALGQGPQFIFQYYREEENGRGNFPPRFSGLQFPNYSSELNVNALELDDSALYLCASSLELRGGQANTGELFFGEGSRLTVL.

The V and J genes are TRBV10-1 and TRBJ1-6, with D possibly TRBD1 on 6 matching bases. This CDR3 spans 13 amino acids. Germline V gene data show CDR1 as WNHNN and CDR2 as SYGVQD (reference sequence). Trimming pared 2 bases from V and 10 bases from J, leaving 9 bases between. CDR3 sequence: CASSEGQKSPLHF. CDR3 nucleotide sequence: TGCGCCAGCAGTGAGGGACAGAAGTCACCCCTCCACTTT.